A selection of T cell receptor beta chains follows, all from one sample in a study of blood T cell repertoires in COVID-19. This table comes from immunoSEQ multiplex PCR, and its TCRdb copy is limited to in-frame clones, with some not included. This sample has approximately 320,000 clones, with around nine tenths found just once. Material for sequencing was PBMCs or T cells enriched from blood (not recorded which). The receptor set was obtained from a man aged 60 to 69 who had recovered from COVID-19. CDR3s leave out the opening cysteine and the closing phenylalanine or tryptophan. D genes are given only for firm matches.

TRBJ2-1 TRBV7-9 TRBD2 ASSRRGGANYNEQF
TRBJ1-2 TRBV18 NA ASRSAPDNYYGYT
TRBJ2-1 TRBV29-1 TRBD1 SATGAGTGGLNEQF
TRBJ2-5 TRBV15 TRBD2 ATSRELAQETQY
TRBJ1-2 TRBV27 NA ATPPQGSNGYT
TRBJ1-1 TRBV7-9 NA ASSLGLASTEAF
TRBJ1-2 TRBV12-3/TRBV12-4 NA ASSLGSRGYT
TRBJ2-7 TRBV10-3 NA AIMGGAGNNYEQY
TRBJ2-3 TRBV9 TRBD2 ASSVLGTSVLDTQY
TRBJ1-1 TRBV4-2 TRBD1 ASSRGQENTEAF
TRBJ1-1 TRBV30 TRBD1 AWSKQGATEAF
TRBJ1-5 TRBV18 NA ASSPTGYDSNQPQH
TRBJ1-5 TRBV19 NA ASSIARQPQH
TRBJ2-6 TRBV15 NA ATSRVDSGANVLT
TRBJ2-7 TRBV27 NA ASSFIGKGQSSSYEQY
TRBJ1-1 TRBV4-3 NA ASSPAAAGNTEAF
TRBJ1-4 TRBV7-8 NA ASSDLPGYEKLF
TRBJ1-5 TRBV2 TRBD1 ASSVAGGMANQPQH
TRBJ1-2 TRBV6-1 NA ASMGEPIGYT
TRBJ2-7 TRBV14 NA ASSQENRVG
TRBJ1-4 TRBV4-2 TRBD1 ASTPGQGKGKLF
TRBJ1-5 TRBV16 NA ASSQSTVRGNQPQH
TRBJ1-1 TRBV19 TRBD1 ASKEGAYLNTEAF
TRBJ1-1 TRBV5-1 NA ASSLVTGNTEAF
TRBJ1-2 TRBV19 NA ASSIFLGVIDGYT
TRBJ1-4 TRBV12-3/TRBV12-4 NA ASSVRGTEKLF
TRBJ1-5 TRBV25-1 TRBD1 AIRTGPRQPQH
TRBJ2-3 TRBV7-2 TRBD2 ASRLAGGSDTQY
TRBJ1-2 TRBV19 TRBD1 ASKRTGPNYGYT
TRBJ2-7 TRBV7-8 NA ASSLDTETRSYEQY
TRBJ2-7 TRBV5-1 TRBD2 ASSYGLAGSHEQY
TRBJ1-3 TRBV11-2 TRBD1 ASSPRTGAGGNTIY
TRBJ2-4 TRBV5-1 TRBD1 ASGAGGAKNIQY
TRBJ1-1 TRBV28 NA ASSSRALRGMNTEAF
TRBJ2-2 TRBV3-1/TRBV3-2 TRBD2 ASSPGTSGNTGELF
TRBJ2-4 TRBV13 NA ASSREGSKNIQY